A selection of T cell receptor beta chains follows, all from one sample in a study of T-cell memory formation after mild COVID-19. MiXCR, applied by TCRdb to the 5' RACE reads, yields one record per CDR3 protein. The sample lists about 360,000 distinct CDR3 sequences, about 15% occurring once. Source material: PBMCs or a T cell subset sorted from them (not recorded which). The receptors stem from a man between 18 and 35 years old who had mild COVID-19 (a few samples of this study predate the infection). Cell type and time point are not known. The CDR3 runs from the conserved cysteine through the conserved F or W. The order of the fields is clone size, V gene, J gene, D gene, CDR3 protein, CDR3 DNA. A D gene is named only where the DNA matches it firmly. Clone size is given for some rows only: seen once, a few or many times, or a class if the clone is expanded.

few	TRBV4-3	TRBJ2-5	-	CASSQEVGETQYF	TGCGCCAGCAGCCAAGAGGTCGGGGAGACCCAGTACTTC
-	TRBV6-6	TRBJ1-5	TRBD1	CASSMTGVRNQPQHF	TGTGCCAGCAGTATGACAGGGGTACGGAATCAGCCCCAGCATTTT
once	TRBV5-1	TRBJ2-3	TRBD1	CASSLTLPGTGEFDTQYF	TGCGCCAGCAGCTTGACCCTCCCCGGGACAGGGGAGTTCGATACGCAGTATTTT
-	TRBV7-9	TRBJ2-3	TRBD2	CASSLSTSGGVTDTQYF	TGTGCCAGCAGCCTCTCGACTAGCGGGGGGGTCACAGATACGCAGTATTTT
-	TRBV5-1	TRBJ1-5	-	CASSSGNSNQPQHF	TGCGCCAGCAGCTCAGGGAATAGCAATCAGCCCCAGCATTTT
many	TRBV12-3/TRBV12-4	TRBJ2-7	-	CASSFYSGEQYF	TGTGCCAGCAGTTTCTATTCCGGCGAGCAGTACTTC
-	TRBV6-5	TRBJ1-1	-	CASSYGGQLLNTEAFF	TGTGCCAGCAGTTACGGTGGACAGCTACTGAACACTGAAGCTTTCTTT
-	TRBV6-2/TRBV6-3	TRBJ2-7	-	CASTEKSYEQYF	TGTGCCAGCACTGAAAAGTCCTACGAGCAGTACTTC
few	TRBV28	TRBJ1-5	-	CASSTTRGVGMGQPQHF	TGTGCCAGCAGTACCACACGAGGAGTGGGGATGGGACAGCCCCAGCATTTT
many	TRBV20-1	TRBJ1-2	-	CSARGPLLTNYGYTF	TGCAGTGCTAGAGGCCCCCTGCTGACTAACTATGGCTACACCTTC
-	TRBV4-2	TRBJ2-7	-	CASSQDSGGAIYEQYF	TGTGCCAGCAGCCAAGATTCGGGCGGGGCGATCTACGAGCAGTACTTC
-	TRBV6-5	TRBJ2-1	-	CASSYPGGEQFF	TGTGCCAGCAGTTACCCAGGAGGCGAGCAGTTCTTC
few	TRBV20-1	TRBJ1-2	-	CSITGSGYTF	TGCAGCATAACAGGATCTGGCTACACCTTC
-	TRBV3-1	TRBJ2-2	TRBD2	CASSPLGLAGTGELFF	TGTGCCAGCAGCCCCCTCGGGCTAGCGGGAACCGGGGAGCTGTTTTTT
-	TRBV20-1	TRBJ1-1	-	CSATGGAQNTEAFF	TGCAGTGCTACGGGAGGGGCTCAGAACACTGAAGCTTTCTTT
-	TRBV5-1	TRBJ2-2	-	CASSFTGSGELFF	TGCGCCAGCAGCTTCACAGGGTCCGGGGAGCTGTTTTTT
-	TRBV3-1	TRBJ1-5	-	CASSQMAGNQPQHF	TGTGCCAGCAGCCAAATGGCTGGCAATCAGCCCCAGCATTTT
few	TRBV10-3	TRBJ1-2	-	CAISENGGNYGYTF	TGTGCCATCAGTGAGAATGGAGGGAACTATGGCTACACCTTC
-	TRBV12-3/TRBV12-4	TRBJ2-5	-	CASSLLVLQETQYF	TGTGCCAGCAGTTTATTAGTACTCCAAGAGACCCAGTACTTC
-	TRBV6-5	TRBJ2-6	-	CASSYGHSGANVLTF	TGTGCCAGCAGTTATGGGCACTCTGGGGCCAACGTCCTGACTTTC
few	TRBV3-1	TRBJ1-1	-	CASSHQGQRNTEAFF	TGTGCCAGCAGCCATCAGGGCCAGAGGAACACTGAAGCTTTCTTT
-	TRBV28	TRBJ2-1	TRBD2	CASSASVGGYSSYNEQFF	TGTGCCAGCAGTGCCTCCGTGGGGGGGTATAGCTCCTACAATGAGCAGTTCTTC
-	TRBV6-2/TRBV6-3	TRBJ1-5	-	CASKRGDYQPQHF	TGTGCCAGCAAGAGGGGGGATTATCAGCCCCAGCATTTT
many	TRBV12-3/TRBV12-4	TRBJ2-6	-	CASSLSGANVLTF	TGTGCCAGCAGTCTATCTGGGGCCAACGTCCTGACTTTC
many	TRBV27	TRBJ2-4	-	CASSYGPTPNIQYF	TGTGCCAGCAGCTACGGACCGACGCCAAACATTCAGTACTTC
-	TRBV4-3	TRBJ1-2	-	CASSQAYRRDYGYTF	TGCGCCAGCAGCCAAGCTTACCGGCGGGACTATGGCTACACCTTC
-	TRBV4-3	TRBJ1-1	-	CASSQDFYAEAFF	TGCGCCAGCAGCCAAGACTTCTACGCTGAAGCTTTCTTT
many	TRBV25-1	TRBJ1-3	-	CASRDVSSGNTIYF	TGTGCCAGCAGGGACGTCAGCTCTGGAAACACCATATATTTT
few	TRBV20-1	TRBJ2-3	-	CSAGRKASTDTQYF	TGCAGTGCTGGCCGGAAAGCTAGCACAGATACGCAGTATTTT
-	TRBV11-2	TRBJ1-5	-	CASSSSGSQQPQHF	TGTGCCAGCAGCTCGTCAGGGTCTCAGCAGCCCCAGCATTTT
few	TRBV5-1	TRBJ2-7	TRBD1	CASSLWGTGAIYEQYF	TGCGCCAGCAGCTTGTGGGGGACAGGGGCTATCTACGAGCAGTACTTC
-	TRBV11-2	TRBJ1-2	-	CASSWTPADYGYTF	TGTGCCAGCAGCTGGACCCCAGCGGACTATGGCTACACCTTC
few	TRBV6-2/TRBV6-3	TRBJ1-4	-	CASSWTYHGGGNEKLFF	TGTGCCAGCAGTTGGACCTACCACGGAGGGGGTAATGAAAAACTGTTTTTT
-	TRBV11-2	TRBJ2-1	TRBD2	CASSSGLAGGQKEVHEQFF	TGTGCCAGCAGCTCGGGACTAGCGGGGGGCCAAAAAGAAGTCCATGAGCAGTTCTTC
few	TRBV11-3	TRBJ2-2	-	CASSLDGGGELFF	TGTGCCAGCAGCTTAGATGGTGGCGGGGAGCTGTTTTTT
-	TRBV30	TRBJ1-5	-	CAWSLQANQPQHF	TGTGCCTGGAGTCTGCAGGCTAATCAGCCCCAGCATTTT
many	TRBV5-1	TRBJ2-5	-	CASSPPGRQETQYF	TGCGCCAGCAGCCCACCGGGACGGCAAGAGACCCAGTACTTC
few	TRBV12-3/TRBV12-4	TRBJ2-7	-	CASSVSSVNEQYF	TGTGCCAGCAGTGTATCCTCCGTAAACGAGCAGTACTTC
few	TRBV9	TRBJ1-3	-	CASSHGTMGGNTIYF	TGTGCCAGCAGCCATGGGACAATGGGAGGAAACACCATATATTTT
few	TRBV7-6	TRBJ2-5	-	CASSASRVETQYF	TGTGCCAGCAGCGCATCCCGGGTGGAGACCCAGTACTTC